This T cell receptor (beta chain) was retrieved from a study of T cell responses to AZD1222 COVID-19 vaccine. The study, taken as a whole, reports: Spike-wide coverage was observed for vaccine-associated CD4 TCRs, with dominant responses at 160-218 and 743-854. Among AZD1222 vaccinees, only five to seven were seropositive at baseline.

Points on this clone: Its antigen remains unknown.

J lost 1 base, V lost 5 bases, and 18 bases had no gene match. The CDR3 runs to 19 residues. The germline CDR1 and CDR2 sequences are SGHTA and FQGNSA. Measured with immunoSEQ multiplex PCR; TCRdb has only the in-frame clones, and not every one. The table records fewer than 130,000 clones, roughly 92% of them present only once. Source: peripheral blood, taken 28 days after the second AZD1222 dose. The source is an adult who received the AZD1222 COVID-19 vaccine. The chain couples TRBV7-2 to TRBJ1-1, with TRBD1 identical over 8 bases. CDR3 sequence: CASSVDQGQALFRNTEAFF. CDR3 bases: TGTGCCAGCAGCGTAGATCAGGGACAGGCCTTATTCCGGAACACTGAAGCTTTCTTT. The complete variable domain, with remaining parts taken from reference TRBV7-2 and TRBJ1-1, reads GAGVSQSPSNKVTEKGKDVELRCDPISGHTALYWYRQSLGQGLEFLIYFQGNSAPDKSGLPSDRFSAERTGGSVSTLTIQRTQQEDSAVYLCASSVDQGQALFRNTEAFFGQGTRLTVV.